Shown below are 22 T cell receptor beta chains from a single sample sequenced in a study of tumor-infiltrating lymphocytes in primary liver carcinoma. Both RNA and DNA were isolated together from roughly 20-30 mg of bulk tissue that had not been sorted. TCR beta cDNA was prepared out of roughly 0.5 ug total RNA by means of a constant-region primer. Generation of the TCR beta libraries relied on three nested multiplex PCR rounds using slightly modified ARM-PCR. In the first two PCR rounds, TRBV1-TRBV30 forward primers were paired with a C-beta reverse primer, and each round lasted about 10 cycles. TCRdb recomputed calls from the multiplex PCR reads with MiXCR, one row per CDR3 protein. This sample has over 75,000 distinct CDR3 sequences, with less than 70% found just once. The specimen sequenced was tumor-adjacent normal liver tissue. The receptor source for this set is a man aged 35 to 55 with primary liver carcinoma and hepatitis B virus infection.

The chain couples TRBV21-1 to TRBJ2-1; TRBD1 was called by the table and not checked on the DNA. TRBV21-1 represents a pseudogene. The CDR3 has 15 amino acids. The CDR3 nucleotides are TGTGCCAGCAGCAAACTGAACAGGCAGGGGAATGAGCAGTTCTTC. Translating it yields CASSKLNRQGNEQFF.

This clonotype was detected a few times. The chain uses TRBV24-1 and TRBJ2-7, with TRBD2 matching over 14 bases. With 10 bases clipped from V and 0 bases from J, the junction kept 1 base outside the gene matches. From germline, CDR1 is KGHDR and CDR2 SFDVKD. The CDR3 loop spans 14 amino acids. The CDR3 bases are TGTGCCACGGGGACTAGCGGGAGCTCCTACGAGCAGTACTTC. Encoded protein: CATGTSGSSYEQYF.

Notes on this clonotype: A read error may be the cause here, since a much bigger clone is one base away. V and J are TRBV12-3 or TRBV12-4 and TRBJ1-6; TRBD1 might be the D (5 bases). The CDR3 has 14 amino acids. The CDR3 is CASSFGGAYSPPHF. The CDR3 region has the DNA TGTGCCAGCAGTTTTGGGGGAGCGTATTCACCCCCCCACTTT.

V gene TRBV7-8 combines with J gene TRBJ2-7; D is uncertain. Germline V gene sequence: CDR1 SGHVS, CDR2 FQNEAQ. The CDR3 sequence is 14 residues long. Deletions cut 4 bases from V and 0 bases from J, with 10 bases between. CDR3 protein: CASSSQPASYEQYF. CDR3 in DNA: TGTGCCAGCAGCTCCCAACCGGCCTCCTACGAGCAGTACTTC.

This clonotype was picked up a small number of times. The chain employs TRBV20-1 and TRBJ2-3, with a possible D match to TRBD1 (5 bases). This CDR3 comprises 14 residues. V was shortened by 3 bases and J by 1 base, with 11 bases between the two germline ends. Germline CDR1 is DFQATT and CDR2 is SNEGSKA (reference sequence). The CDR3 DNA reads as TGCAGTGCTAGTAGGGTGACAGGCACAGATACGCAGTATTTT. It codes for CSASRVTGTDTQYF.

As concerns this clonotype: One end of the junction varies from germline; a read error may be responsible. The chain links TRBV11-2 to TRBJ2-5; the D is unclear. The CDR3 is 11 amino acids. CDR1 is SGHAT and CDR2 is FQNNGV in the germline V gene. The chain's CDR3 is CVSRRQETQYF. The DNA of the CDR3 is TGTGTCAGCAGGCGACAAGAGACTCAGTACTTC.

This clonotype showed up just a few times. The gene calls are TRBV7-3 and TRBJ2-1, with TRBD2 matching 9 bases. The junction had 5 bases not matched to a gene; V was cut back by 4 bases and J by 4 bases. Germline V CDR1 and CDR2: SGHTA, FQGTGA. This CDR3 contains 15 residues. The CDR3 DNA reads as TGTGCCAGCAGCTCCACTAGCGGGTCTTACAATGAGCAGTTCTTC. Translating it yields CASSSTSGSYNEQFF.

A note on this clonotype: This clone may be a read error of a much larger clone one base away. The chain carries TRBV7-8 and TRBJ2-5; no reliable D call. The CDR3 is 13 residues long. Trimming left V 3 bases short and J 5 bases short, with 10 bases between. CDR1 and CDR2 (germline): SGHVS, FQNEAQ. The CDR3 sequence is CASSFEVWETQYF. The CDR3 DNA reads as TGTGCCAGCAGCTTCGAAGTCTGGGAGACCCAGTACTTC.

Note on this clonotype: One junction end does not reproduce the germline sequence, and a read error may be involved. The rearrangement uses TRBV28 and TRBJ2-4; TRBD2 agrees at 7 bases. This CDR3 spans 14 amino acids. Germline V CDR1 and CDR2: MDHEN, SYDVKM. The CDR3 nucleotides read TGTGCCAACAGTCCCAATCCGGGGGGAAACATTCAGTACTTC. Its translation is CANSPNPGGNIQYF.

Concerning this clonotype itself: The final CDR3 position lacks the conserved phenylalanine or tryptophan, pointing to a likely read error. This chain connects TRBV11-2 to TRBJ1-4; D gene uncertain. The germline V gene has CDR1 SGHAT and CDR2 FQNNGV. The CDR3 totals 14 residues. CDR3 region: CASTLEVGEEKLFY. The DNA of the CDR3 is TGTGCCAGCACCTTAGAGGTTGGGGAGGAAAAACTGTTTTAT.

The chain has TRBV11-2 and TRBJ1-5; the D is unclear. Germline V gives CDR1 SGHAT, CDR2 FQNNGV. There are 15 residues in the CDR3. V was clipped by 1 base and J by 1 base, with 8 bases between them. The CDR3: CASSLVGGSNQPQHF. CDR3 nucleotide sequence: TGTGCCAGCAGCTTAGTAGGAGGGAGCAATCAGCCCCAGCATTTT.

Turning to this clonotype: At one end, the junction sequence differs from germline, possibly due to a read error. The rearrangement uses TRBV5-1 and TRBJ2-2, with 8 bases that match TRBD1. Germline CDR1 reads SGHRS; CDR2 reads YFSETQ. This CDR3 is built from 15 residues. The CDR3 protein is CANSWNRGNTGELSF. DNA of the CDR3: TGCGCCAACAGCTGGAACAGGGGGAACACCGGGGAGCTGTCCTTT.

For this clonotype: One junction end disagrees with the germline gene, perhaps due to a read error. The V gene is TRBV11-2, the J gene TRBJ2-6, with D possibly TRBD1 on 6 matching bases. The CDR3 has 15 amino acids. Germline loops: CDR1 SGHAT, CDR2 FQNNGV. The CDR3 DNA is TGTGCCAGCAGCCTCGGGACAACTGGGGTCAACGTCCTGACTTTC. Translation gives CASSLGTTGVNVLTF.

Turning to this clonotype: At one end the junction does not follow the germline gene, possibly because of a read error. The chain is built from TRBV4-2 and TRBJ2-5; D not resolved. The CDR3 runs to 15 residues. Germline V lookup: CDR1 LGHNA, CDR2 YNFKEQ. The chain's CDR3 is CASSQDFRTQETQCF. The CDR3 DNA is TGTGCCAGCAGCCAAGATTTCCGGACCCAAGAGACCCAGTGCTTC.

This clonotype was recorded at least ten times. The V and J genes are TRBV7-8 and TRBJ1-5; D is unclear. The V end lost 1 base, the J end lost 4 bases, and 8 bases lay between the germline ends. The germline gives CDR1 SGHVS, CDR2 FQNEAQ. CDR3 size: 14 residues. The CDR3: CASSLGAYNQPQHF. The CDR3 DNA is TGTGCCAGCAGCTTAGGCGCTTATAATCAGCCCCAGCATTTT.

Note on this clonotype: One end of the junction fails to match germline, which may point to a read error. The chain is built from TRBV5-4 and TRBJ2-1, with D perhaps matching TRBD2 (6 bases). The CDR3 totals 15 residues. The V gene's germline CDR1 is SGHNT and CDR2 YYREEE (reference sequence). CDR3 region: CASSDRLAGYNKQFF. The CDR3 coding sequence is TGTGCCAGTAGCGATCGACTGGCGGGGTACAATAAGCAGTTCTTC.

Notes on this clonotype: One base away lies a much larger clone, so this may be a sequencing read error. The J gene is TRBJ1-5, the V gene TRBV7-8; D unclear. Germline V gene data show CDR1 as SGHVS and CDR2 as FQNEAQ. This CDR3 is built from 15 residues. V was shortened by 5 bases and J by 6 bases, with 17 bases between the two germline ends. CDR3 sequence reads: CASSDGSADSQPQHF. CDR3 coding DNA: TGTGCCAGCAGCGACGGGTCCGCGGATAGTCAGCCCCAGCATTTT. Drawing the rest from reference TRBV7-8 and TRBJ1-5, the complete variable domain is GAGVSQSPRYKVAKRGQDVALRCDPISGHVSLFWYQQALGQGPEFLTYFQNEAQLDKSGLPSDRFFAERPEGSVSTLKIQRTQQEDSAVYLCASSDGSADSQPQHFGDGTRLSIL.

In the case of this clonotype: Germline is not matched at one junction end, which may reflect a read error. The V and J genes are TRBV10-3 and TRBJ2-2, with TRBD2 matching 8 bases. This CDR3 is built from 17 residues. Germline V lookup: CDR1 ENHRY, CDR2 SYGVKD. As DNA, the CDR3 is TGTGTCATCAGTGGCCCTATAGCGGGAACGAACACCGGGGAGCTGTTTTTT. Amino acids: CVISGPIAGTNTGELFF.

V usage is TRBV20-1 and J usage is TRBJ1-1; D is perhaps TRBD1 (6 bases). Trimming shortened V by 3 bases and J by 1 base, and 15 bases separated the two germline ends. CDR3 length equals 15 residues. Germline V gene lookup returns CDR1 DFQATT and CDR2 SNEGSKA (reference sequence). This CDR3 reads CSASLPGQRNTEAFF. The DNA for the CDR3 is TGCAGTGCTAGTCTACCGGGACAAAGGAACACTGAAGCTTTCTTT.

Remarks on this clonotype: No conserved phenylalanine or tryptophan ends this CDR3, so it is likely a read error. The rearrangement joins TRBV5-4 to TRBJ2-7, with 7 bases aligning to TRBD2. CDR3 size: 16 residues. Per the germline V gene, CDR1 is SGHNT and CDR2 is YYREEE (reference sequence). The chain's CDR3 is CASSPDVGGPSYEQYS. The CDR3 nucleotides are TGCGCCAGCAGCCCGGATGTGGGAGGGCCCTCCTACGAGCAGTACTCC.

With respect to this clonotype: A much more abundant neighbour one base away suggests this may be a read error. The chain couples TRBV28 to TRBJ2-1, with 9 bases fitting TRBD1. This CDR3 spans 14 amino acids. Germline V lookup: CDR1 MDHEN, CDR2 SYDVKM. The CDR3 region has the DNA TGTGCCAGCAGGAGACAGGGGGTTTATGATGAGCAGTCCTTC. This sequence encodes CASRRQGVYDEQSF.

A remark on this clonotype: The junction departs from germline at one end; a sequencing error may be responsible. V usage is TRBV11-2 and J usage is TRBJ2-3; tentative D call: TRBD1 (5 bases). Germline CDR1 SGHAT, CDR2 FQNNGV. CDR3 size: 16 residues. The CDR3 is CASSGPAVWGTDTRYF. In DNA form, the CDR3 reads TGTGCCAGCAGCGGCCCCGCGGTGTGGGGCACAGATACGCGGTATTTT.